This T cell receptor (beta chain) was sequenced for a study of T-cell memory formation after mild COVID-19 (dated by TCRdb to about 2021). Context from the whole study: TCR sequence clusters from the two donors were largely donor specific. In two donors, T-cell clones that expanded and contracted after mild COVID-19 were followed by sequencing TCRalpha and TCRbeta repertoires longitudinally. The cohort comprised two young, previously healthy adult volunteers, one female and one male.

This clonotype was found many times. The antigen it recognizes is unknown. Base qualities are not at hand, and no much larger clone is one base apart. Ficoll-Paque density gradient centrifugation was used to isolate PBMCs. The sequencing machine was an Illumina NovaSeq 6000. cDNA libraries for TCRalpha and TCRbeta were prepared by 5'RACE using constant-segment primers, with sample barcodes and unique molecular identifiers added. RNA was extracted from every sample with Trizol reagent. Library amplification was performed in two PCR steps, and a second sample barcode and Illumina TruSeq adapters were introduced in the second step. Sequencing of libraries was performed on an Illumina NovaSeq with 2 x 150 bp paired-end reads. As for how the authors treated the data: Reads were demultiplexed and collapsed into UMI-guided consensus sequences with migec v1.2.7. Using mixcr v2.1.11, UMI consensuses were aligned to TRA and TRB V and J templates and then assembled into clonotypes. Expanded or contracted clonotypes were those called significant by both edgeR and NoisET, with noise models trained on biological replicates. For edgeR calls, the cutoffs were a false discovery rate-adjusted p below 0.01 and a log2 fold-change threshold of 1. PCA with hierarchical clustering of max-normalized trajectories of the 1000 most abundant clonotypes was used as exploratory dynamics analysis. The CD4 or CD8 phenotype of responding clones was assigned using the separately sequenced CD4+ and CD8+ repertoires. Starting from the raw public reads, TCRdb applied fastp trimming at Q25, assembled clones with MiXCR and retained in-frame beta chains. Each entry merges the rows of one CDR3 protein and shows their most common DNA and genes. V and J calls and clone size were set by TCRdb, not the authors. In this sample the table shows about half a million distinct CDR3 sequences, over 15% of which occur a single time. Around an eighth of the sample rests with the top ten.

V loses 5 bases, J loses 5 bases, and the germline ends lie 9 bases apart. Measured from the cysteine to the phenylalanine, the CDR3 is 12 residues long. Of the read, only the CDR3 DNA is kept; its 36 bases are in frame from base 1. Taken from the germline V gene, the CDR1 and CDR2 loops are LGHNA and YNFKEQ. The paper's findings and limits, for the study overall: Balanced CD4/CD8 phenotypes were observed for clones contracting from day 15 to 85, whereas a bias towards CD4+ was observed for a second wave of clones expanding from day 15 to 37. SARS-CoV-2 specificity was not confirmed for the second-wave clones peaking on day 37. Only a couple of mild cases were covered in the study, and larger cohorts including severe cases with pre-infection samples were considered necessary. Some responding clones were detected in pre-infection memory, which suggested that pre-existing cross-reactive memory T cells had joined the SARS-CoV-2 response. Contracting CD4+ clones were located mainly in the CM and EM memory subsets, whereas CD8+ clones were found to be enriched in EMRA.

Sequences were obtained from PBMCs or a T cell subset sorted from them (not recorded which). This TCR came from an adult woman who had mild COVID-19 (a few samples of this study predate the infection). The sample titles of this study are shuffled in the database, so cell type and time point are left out; the donor was told from shared clones. The V and J genes are TRBV4-2 and TRBJ1-2; no D segment can be confidently identified. The CDR3 protein sequence reads: CASSSDRYGYTF. The nucleotide sequence reads as follows: TGTGCCAGCAGCTCGGACCGGTATGGCTACACCTTC.